The present T cell receptor beta chain was sequenced within a study of blood T cell repertoires in COVID-19 (dated by TCRdb to the early 2020s). Regarding the study in general: The collaborator samples originated in the United States, Italy and Spain and spanned the acute and convalescent phases of COVID-19. The material from the prospective study consisted of cDNA or gDNA derived from T cells, B-cell-depleted T cells, or PBMCs. Deeply sampled blood TCRbeta repertoires from subjects exposed to, actively infected with, or recovered from COVID-19 were included in the dataset. The repertoires were released in a freely available public database intended as a resource for research on the immune response to SARS-CoV-2. Samples were obtained from the ongoing ImmuneRACE study (first 160 participants) and from roughly 1,300 subjects provided by 6 global collaborators. The sample metadata nearly always contained a de-identified subject ID, COVID-19 status, age in years and sex. HLA class I and class II types, where available, came from metadata supplied by the sample provider rather than from assay-based typing. Points the paper makes about the study in general: Clinical and demographic metadata were provided uncurated, with the amount varying by source and participant.

TCRbeta CDR3 regions were amplified from genomic DNA using the immunoSEQ Assay, a bias-controlled multiplex PCR. On the authors' methods: Within the assay, amplification of reference gene primers was used to estimate how many nucleated cells each sample contained. Sequence reads were collapsed and filtered to measure the absolute abundance of every unique TCRbeta CDR3 rearrangement. For each sample, productive Simpson clonality was calculated by taking the square root of Simpson's diversity index across productive rearrangements. TCRdb mirrors the immuneACCESS table, restricted to in-frame sequences. Some clones are absent from its copies; in checked studies, under half trace to an unresolved V gene, and the reason for the others is unknown. D and trimming were read from the DNA, whereas the V and J calls and clone size are those reported in that table. Present in this sample are around 210,000 clones, around nine tenths of which were seen just once. Over 15% of the sample belongs to the ten largest clones.

One collaborating source in Seattle enrolled patients while the patients were actively infected and followed the patients over time throughout the course of disease. Whole blood was collected in K2EDTA tubes by collaborating institutions according to the institutions' own protocols. Collaborator samples were shipped for TCRbeta analysis as frozen whole blood, isolated PBMCs, or DNA extracted from either sample type. Remarks on this clone: It has no known antigen specificity. Sequence at one end of the junction differs from germline and may be a read error.

The sample was peripheral blood. The receptor comes from a man aged 45-60 years with COVID-19, enrolled during active disease.

The CDR3 region has the sequence CASSLGASANTGELFF. The DNA sequence is TGTGCTAGCAGCTTAGGGGCTAGCGCGAACACCGGGGAGCTGTTTTTT. Recombination joined TRBV7-7 with TRBJ2-2, and TRBD2 may be the D gene, going by 6 matching bases. Via the germline V gene (reference sequence), CDR1 is SSHAT and CDR2 FNYEAQ. The CDR3, cysteine through phenylalanine, is 16 amino acids long. Of the read, only the CDR3 DNA is kept; its 48 bases are in frame from base 1. Reference TRBV7-7 and TRBJ2-2 genes cover what lies past the CDR3, so the full variable domain is GAGVSQSPRYKVTKRGQDVTLRCDPISSHATLYWYQQALGQGPEFLTYFNYEAQPDKSGLPSDRFSAERPEGSISTLTIQRTEQRDSAMYRCASSLGASANTGELFFGEGSRLTVL.